Each of the 8 T cell receptor beta chains below was sequenced from the same sample in a study of CD4 T cells in relation to SARS-CoV-2 and coronaviruses listed by TCRdb under 2021. Their antigen targets remain unknown. The library was prepared using the immunoSEQ multiplex PCR assay. The source is immuneACCESS, and TCRdb retained only in-frame sequences with V and J called. Part of the clones is not carried over; for the studies checked, unresolved V genes explain less than half of this, and the remainder is unexplained. This sample holds around 20,000 clones; 78% were observed only once. The ten largest clonotypes hold about 20% of the sample. CD4+ T cells from unexposed donors were collected before the COVID-19 pandemic (2011-2018). The EasySep CD4+ T cell isolation kit was used to isolate CD4+ T cells once the cultures had run for roughly 11 days. Sequenced sample: CD4+ T cells from PBMCs, cultured in vitro. The receptors come from a human donor in good health.

Only one count was recorded for this clone. The V gene is TRBV3-1 (or the pseudogene TRBV3-2), the J gene TRBJ1-5; D not resolved. V lost 0 bases, J lost 4 bases, and 10 bases lay in between. The V gene's germline CDR1 is LGHDT and CDR2 YNNKEL (reference sequence). This CDR3 is 15 amino acids long. CDR3 region: CASSQDRIENQPQHF. DNA for the CDR3: TGTGCCAGCAGCCAAGATAGGATCGAAAATCAGCCCCAGCATTTT.

The CDR3 region has the DNA TGTGCCAGCAGCTTGATAACGAGAGGCTACGAGCAGTACTTC. Its translation: CASSLITRGYEQYF. The rearrangement uses TRBV5-6 and TRBJ2-7, with D unresolved. The CDR3 covers 14 residues. From germline, CDR1 is SGHDT and CDR2 YYEEEE. Trimming cost V 1 base and J 3 bases, with 11 bases left between them.

In this sample, this clone turned up a few times. The CDR3 coding sequence is TGTGCCAGTAGCAACACAGGGGGCAATGGCTACACCTTC. Translated: CASSNTGGNGYTF. V usage is TRBV19 and J usage is TRBJ1-2; 9 bases align to TRBD1. V shed 6 bases and J 6 bases; nucleotides not matched to a gene: 5. CDR3 size: 13 residues. Germline CDR1 and CDR2: LNHDA and SQIVND (reference sequence).

The rearrangement uses TRBV11-2 and TRBJ2-1; 12 bases map to TRBD2. Per germline, CDR1 SGHAT and CDR2 FQNNGV. The CDR3 loop spans 17 amino acids. The V and J ends lost 2 bases and 7 bases, in that order; junction bases with no gene match: 9. The CDR3 DNA is TGTGCCAGCAGCTTACGTTCCCGACTAGCGGGAGATAATGAGCAGTTCTTC. Its protein product is CASSLRSRLAGDNEQFF.

This chain uses TRBV18 with TRBJ1-2; D perhaps matches TRBD1 (5 bases). Looked up from germline, CDR1 is KGHSH and CDR2 is LQKENI. Trimming removed 2 bases at V and 2 bases at J, with 12 bases between. The CDR3 loop spans 15 amino acids. CDR3 in DNA: TGTGCCAGCTCACCAGTCGACAGATCCAACTATGGCTACACCTTC. Protein sequence: CASSPVDRSNYGYTF.

The V call is TRBV18, the J call TRBJ1-4; D is ambiguous. V lost 0 bases to trimming and J lost 8 bases, with 13 bases between them. This CDR3 region has 15 residues. Germline CDR1 reads KGHSH; CDR2 reads LQKENI. CDR3 protein: CASSPPSHSGEKLFF. The CDR3 region has the DNA TGTGCCAGCTCACCACCTTCCCACTCGGGGGAAAAACTGTTTTTT.

This chain joins TRBV28 and TRBJ1-5; no definite D call. Per the germline V gene, CDR1 is MDHEN and CDR2 is SYDVKM. The CDR3 is 12 amino acids. The V gene lost 6 bases and the J gene lost 10 bases, with 13 bases spanning the gap. The CDR3 region is CASSPRLRPQHF. The DNA for the CDR3 is TGTGCCAGCAGCCCACGGTTACGACCCCAGCATTTT.

This clone was seen only once. A junction end diverges from the germline sequence, so it may reflect a read error. The chain recombines TRBV20-1 with TRBJ2-3, with D hard to call. CDR1 is DFQATT, CDR2 SNEGSKA, per germline (reference sequence). CDR3 length: 10 amino acids. The chain's CDR3 is CSTSTDTQYF. The CDR3 DNA sequence: TGCAGTACTAGCACAGATACGCAGTATTTT.